Below are 6 T cell receptor beta chains sequenced from a single sample in a study of blood T cell repertoires in COVID-19. Sequenced by immunoSEQ multiplex PCR; TCRdb stores in-frame clones only, minus some. The sample yields 85,000 to 100,000 clones, roughly four fifths seen once. Material for sequencing was peripheral blood. These receptors all stem from a human donor in a cohort sampled during active COVID-19.

The chain employs TRBV5-1 and TRBJ2-2; TRBD2 might be the D (6 bases). Germline assignment: CDR1 SGHRS and CDR2 YFSETQ. Trimming cost V 0 bases and J 7 bases, with 13 bases left between them. The CDR3 runs to 15 residues. CDR3 residues: CASSLAIRRDGELFF. The CDR3 DNA sequence: TGCGCCAGCAGCTTGGCTATCAGGAGGGACGGGGAGCTGTTTTTT.

The chain links TRBV7-9 to TRBJ2-7, with a possible D match to TRBD2 (5 bases). V was cut by 2 bases and J by 2 bases, with 7 bases left in between. The CDR3 covers 13 residues. Germline CDR1 reads SEHNR; CDR2 reads FQNEAQ (reference sequence). CDR3: CASSLPGTYEQYF. The CDR3 DNA reads as TGTGCCAGCAGCTTACCGGGAACCTACGAGCAGTACTTC.

CDR3 sequence (DNA): TGTGCCAGCTCACAGGGACAGATCACCGGGGAGCTGTTTTTT. Its protein is CASSQGQITGELFF. V gene TRBV18 combines with J gene TRBJ2-2, with TRBD1 matching 7 bases. The CDR3 runs to 14 residues. V lost 4 bases and J lost 4; bases outside the gene matches: 3. CDR1 and CDR2 from the germline V gene are KGHSH and LQKENI.

The rearrangement joins TRBV24-1 to TRBJ2-5, with 9 positions matching TRBD1. Germline assignment: CDR1 KGHDR and CDR2 SFDVKD. J was trimmed by 3 bases and V by 8 bases; bases with no gene match: 3. The CDR3 is 13 residues long. CDR3: CATIRDREETQYF. The DNA for the CDR3 is TGTGCCACCATCCGGGACAGGGAAGAGACCCAGTACTTC.

In its sample, this clone was seen a few times. The J gene is TRBJ2-2, the V gene TRBV18; no clear D. Trimming took 5 bases from V and 3 from J, leaving 4 bases between them. Per germline, CDR1 KGHSH and CDR2 LQKENI. CDR3 size: 12 residues. The CDR3 DNA reads TGTGCCAGCTCAGGAGACACCGGGGAGCTGTTTTTT. Amino acids: CASSGDTGELFF.

The chain carries TRBV6-5 and TRBJ2-7; the match to TRBD1 covers 7 bases. The CDR3 is 15 residues long. Trimming at V came to 2 bases and at J to 3 bases, leaving 7 bases not matched to a gene. The V gene's germline CDR1 is MNHEY and CDR2 SVGAGI. The CDR3: CASSYKWTGGYEQYF. CDR3 in DNA: TGTGCCAGCAGTTACAAGTGGACAGGAGGCTACGAGCAGTACTTC.